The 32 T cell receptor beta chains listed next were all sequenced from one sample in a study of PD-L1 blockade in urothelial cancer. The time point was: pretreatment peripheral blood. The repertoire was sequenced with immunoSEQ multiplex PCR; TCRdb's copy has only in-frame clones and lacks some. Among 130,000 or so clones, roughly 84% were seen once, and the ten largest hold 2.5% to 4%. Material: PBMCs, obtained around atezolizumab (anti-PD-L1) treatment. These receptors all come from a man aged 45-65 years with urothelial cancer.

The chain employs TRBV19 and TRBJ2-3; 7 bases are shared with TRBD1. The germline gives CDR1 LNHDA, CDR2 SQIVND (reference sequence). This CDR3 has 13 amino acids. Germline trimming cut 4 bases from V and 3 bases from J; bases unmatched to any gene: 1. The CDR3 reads CASSTTGTDTQYF. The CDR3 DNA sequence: TGTGCCAGTAGTACGACAGGGACAGATACGCAGTATTTT.

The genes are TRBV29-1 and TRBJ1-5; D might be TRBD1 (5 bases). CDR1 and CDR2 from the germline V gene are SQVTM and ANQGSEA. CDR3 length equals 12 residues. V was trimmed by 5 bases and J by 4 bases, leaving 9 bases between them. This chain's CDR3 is CSVTTGNQPQHF. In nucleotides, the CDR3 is TGCAGCGTTACTACAGGTAATCAGCCCCAGCATTTT.

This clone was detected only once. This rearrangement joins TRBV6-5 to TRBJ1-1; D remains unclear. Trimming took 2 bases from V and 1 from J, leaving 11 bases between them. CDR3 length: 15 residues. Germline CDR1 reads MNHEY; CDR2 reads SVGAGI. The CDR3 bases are TGTGCCAGCAGTTACGGGAGGACGGGGAACACTGAAGCTTTCTTT. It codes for CASSYGRTGNTEAFF.

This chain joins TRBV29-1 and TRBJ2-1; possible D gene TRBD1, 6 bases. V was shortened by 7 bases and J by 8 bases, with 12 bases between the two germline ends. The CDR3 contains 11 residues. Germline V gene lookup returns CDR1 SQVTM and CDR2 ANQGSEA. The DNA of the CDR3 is TGCAGCGCGTTTAGGGGGTATGAGCAGTTCTTC. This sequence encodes CSAFRGYEQFF.

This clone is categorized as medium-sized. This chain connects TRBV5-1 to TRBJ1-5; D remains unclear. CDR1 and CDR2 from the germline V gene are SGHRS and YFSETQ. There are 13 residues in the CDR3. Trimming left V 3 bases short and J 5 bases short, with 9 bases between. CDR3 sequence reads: CASSSMPDQPQHF. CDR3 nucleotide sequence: TGCGCCAGCAGCTCCATGCCGGATCAGCCCCAGCATTTT.

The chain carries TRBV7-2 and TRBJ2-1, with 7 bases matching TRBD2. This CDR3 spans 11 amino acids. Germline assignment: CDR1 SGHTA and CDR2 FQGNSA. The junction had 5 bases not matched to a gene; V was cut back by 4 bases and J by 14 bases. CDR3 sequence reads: CASSSRGREFF. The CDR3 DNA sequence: TGTGCCAGCAGCTCCCGGGGGAGGGAGTTCTTC.

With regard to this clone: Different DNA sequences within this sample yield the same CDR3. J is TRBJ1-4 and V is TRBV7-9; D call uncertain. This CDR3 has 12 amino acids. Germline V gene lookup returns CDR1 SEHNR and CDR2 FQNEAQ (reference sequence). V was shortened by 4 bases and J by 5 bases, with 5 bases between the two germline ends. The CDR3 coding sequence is TGTGCCAGCAGCTCCATCAATGAAAAACTGTTTTTT. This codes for CASSSINEKLFF.

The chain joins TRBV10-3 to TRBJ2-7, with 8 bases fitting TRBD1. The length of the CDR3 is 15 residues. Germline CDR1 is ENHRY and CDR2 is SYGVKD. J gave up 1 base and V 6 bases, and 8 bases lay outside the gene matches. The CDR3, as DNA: TGTGCCATCAGCCGCGGACAGGGCGCTTCCTACGAGCAGTACTTC. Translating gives CAISRGQGASYEQYF.

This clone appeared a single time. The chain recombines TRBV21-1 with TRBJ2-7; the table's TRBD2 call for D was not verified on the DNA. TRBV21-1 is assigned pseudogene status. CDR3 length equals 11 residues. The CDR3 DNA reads TGTGCCAGCAGCCTAAACCTCGAGCAGTACTTC. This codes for CASSLNLEQYF.

CDR3 residues: CASRPGTGDQPQHF. The CDR3, as DNA: TGCGCCAGCAGACCCGGGACAGGAGATCAGCCCCAGCATTTT. The J gene is TRBJ1-5, the V gene TRBV5-1; 8 nucleotides match TRBD1. J lost 5 bases, V lost 5 bases, and 6 bases had no gene match. CDR3 length: 14 amino acids. Per germline, CDR1 SGHRS and CDR2 YFSETQ.

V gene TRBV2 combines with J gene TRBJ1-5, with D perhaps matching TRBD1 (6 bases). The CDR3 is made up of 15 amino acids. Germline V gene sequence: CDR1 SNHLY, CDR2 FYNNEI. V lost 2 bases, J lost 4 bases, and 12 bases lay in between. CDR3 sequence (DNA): TGTGCCAGCAGTGAATATTTAGGGGGTAATCAGCCCCAGCATTTT. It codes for CASSEYLGGNQPQHF.

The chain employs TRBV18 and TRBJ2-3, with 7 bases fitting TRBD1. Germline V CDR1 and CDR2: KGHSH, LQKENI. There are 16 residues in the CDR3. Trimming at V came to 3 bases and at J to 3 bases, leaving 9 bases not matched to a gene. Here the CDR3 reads CASSPRDSLETDTQYF. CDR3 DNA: TGTGCCAGCTCACCTCGGGACAGCCTGGAGACAGATACGCAGTATTTT.

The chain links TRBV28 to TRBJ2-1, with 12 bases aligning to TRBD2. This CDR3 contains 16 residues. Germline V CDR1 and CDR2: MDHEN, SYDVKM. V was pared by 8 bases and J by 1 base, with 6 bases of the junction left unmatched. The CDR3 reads CASGRLAGESYNEQFF. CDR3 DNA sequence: TGTGCCAGCGGTAGACTAGCGGGAGAGTCCTACAATGAGCAGTTCTTC.

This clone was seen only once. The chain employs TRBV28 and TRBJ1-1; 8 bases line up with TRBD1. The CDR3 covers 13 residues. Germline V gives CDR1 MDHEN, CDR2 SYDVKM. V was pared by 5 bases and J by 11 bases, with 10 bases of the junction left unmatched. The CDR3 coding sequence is TGTGCCAGCAGTGACGGGCAGGGGGCTGGGGCTTTCTTT. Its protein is CASSDGQGAGAFF.

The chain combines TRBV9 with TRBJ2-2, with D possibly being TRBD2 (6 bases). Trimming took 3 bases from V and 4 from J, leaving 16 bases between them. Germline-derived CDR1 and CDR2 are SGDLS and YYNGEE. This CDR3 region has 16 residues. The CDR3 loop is CASSGGELISTGELFF. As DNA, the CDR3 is TGTGCCAGCAGCGGCGGGGAGCTTATAAGCACCGGGGAGCTGTTTTTT.

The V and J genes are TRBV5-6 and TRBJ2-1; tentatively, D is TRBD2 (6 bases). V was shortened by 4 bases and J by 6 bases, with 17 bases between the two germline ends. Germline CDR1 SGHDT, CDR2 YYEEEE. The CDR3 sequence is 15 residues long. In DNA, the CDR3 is TGTGCCAGCAGCCTGGGCGGGGCCAGGGCCAATGAGCAGTTCTTC. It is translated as CASSLGGARANEQFF. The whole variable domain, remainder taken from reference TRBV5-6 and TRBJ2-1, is DAGVTQSPTHLIKTRGQQVTLRCSPKSGHDTVSWYQQALGQGPQFIFQYYEEEERQRGNFPDRFSGHQFPNYSSELNVNALLLGDSALYLCASSLGGARANEQFFGPGTRLTVL.

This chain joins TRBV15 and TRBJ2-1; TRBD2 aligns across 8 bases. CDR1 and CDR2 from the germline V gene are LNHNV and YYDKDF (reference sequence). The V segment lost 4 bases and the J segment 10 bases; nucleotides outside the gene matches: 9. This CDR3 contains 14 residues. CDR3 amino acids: CATSTLREGREQFF. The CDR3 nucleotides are TGTGCCACCAGCACCCTACGGGAGGGGAGAGAGCAGTTCTTC.

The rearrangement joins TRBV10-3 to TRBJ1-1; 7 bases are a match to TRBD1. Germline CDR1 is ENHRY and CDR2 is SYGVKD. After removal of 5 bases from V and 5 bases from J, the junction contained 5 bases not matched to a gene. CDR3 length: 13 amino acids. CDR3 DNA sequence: TGTGCCATCAGTCGACAGGGTTTGACTGAAGCTTTCTTT. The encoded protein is CAISRQGLTEAFF.

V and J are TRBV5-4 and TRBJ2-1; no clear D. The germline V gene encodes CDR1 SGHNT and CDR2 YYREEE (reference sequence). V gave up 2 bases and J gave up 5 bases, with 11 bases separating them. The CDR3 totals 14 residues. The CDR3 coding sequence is TGTGCCAGCAGCTTAATTGGCAGAAACAATGAGCAGTTCTTC. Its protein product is CASSLIGRNNEQFF.

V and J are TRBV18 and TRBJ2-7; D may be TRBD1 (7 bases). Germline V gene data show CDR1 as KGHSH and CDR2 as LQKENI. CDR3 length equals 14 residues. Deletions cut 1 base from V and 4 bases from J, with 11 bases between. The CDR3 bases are TGTGCCAGCTCACCACAGGGGGCGGGATACGAGCAGTACTTC. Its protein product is CASSPQGAGYEQYF.

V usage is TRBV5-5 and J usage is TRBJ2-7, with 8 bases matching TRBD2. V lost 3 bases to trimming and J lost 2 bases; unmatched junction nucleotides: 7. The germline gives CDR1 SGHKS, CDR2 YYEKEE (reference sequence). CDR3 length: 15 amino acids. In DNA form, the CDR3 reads TGTGCCAGCAGCTCTCGGGGGGGCCTGCCCTACGAGCAGTACTTC. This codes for CASSSRGGLPYEQYF.

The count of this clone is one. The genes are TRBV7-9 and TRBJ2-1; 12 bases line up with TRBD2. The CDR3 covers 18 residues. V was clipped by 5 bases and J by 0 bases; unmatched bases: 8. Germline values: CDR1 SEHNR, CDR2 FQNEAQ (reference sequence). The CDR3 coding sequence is TGTGCCAGCAGCCCGCGACTAGCGGGAGCTACCTCCTACAATGAGCAGTTCTTC. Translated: CASSPRLAGATSYNEQFF.

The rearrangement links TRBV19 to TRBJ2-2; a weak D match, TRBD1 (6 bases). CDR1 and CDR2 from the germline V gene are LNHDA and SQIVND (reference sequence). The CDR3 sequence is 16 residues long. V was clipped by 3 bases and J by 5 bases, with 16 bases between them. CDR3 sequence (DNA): TGTGCCAGTAGTATGACAGGCAGGGGTCAAACCGGGGAGCTGTTTTTT. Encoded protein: CASSMTGRGQTGELFF.

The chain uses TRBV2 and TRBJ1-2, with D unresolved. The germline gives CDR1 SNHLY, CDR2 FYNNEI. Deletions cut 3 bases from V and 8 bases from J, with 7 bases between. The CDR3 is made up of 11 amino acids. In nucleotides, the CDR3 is TGTGCCAGCAGTGACCGGGGAGGCTACACCTTC. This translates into CASSDRGGYTF.

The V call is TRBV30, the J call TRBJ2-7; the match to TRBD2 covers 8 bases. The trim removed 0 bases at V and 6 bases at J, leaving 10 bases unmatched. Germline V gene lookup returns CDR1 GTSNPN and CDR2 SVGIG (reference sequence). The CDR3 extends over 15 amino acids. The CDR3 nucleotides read TGTGCCTGGAGTGTAAAGGGACTAGTAGTAAGCGAGCAGTACTTC. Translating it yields CAWSVKGLVVSEQYF.

CDR3 bases: TGTGCCAGCAGTTTATACGGGTACGACTACTACGAGCAGTACTTC. The encoded protein is CASSLYGYDYYEQYF. This chain connects TRBV27 to TRBJ2-7; D might be TRBD2 (5 bases). This CDR3 has 15 residues. The V end was cut by 1 base, the J end by 3 bases, with 13 bases between. Looked up from germline, CDR1 is MNHEY and CDR2 is SMNVEV (reference sequence).

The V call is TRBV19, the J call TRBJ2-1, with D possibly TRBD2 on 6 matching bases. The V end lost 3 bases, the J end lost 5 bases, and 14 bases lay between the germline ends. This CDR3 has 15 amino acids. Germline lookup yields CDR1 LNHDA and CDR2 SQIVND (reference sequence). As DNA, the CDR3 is TGTGCCAGTAGTATTATCAGCGGGTCTAACAATGAGCAGTTCTTC. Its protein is CASSIISGSNNEQFF.

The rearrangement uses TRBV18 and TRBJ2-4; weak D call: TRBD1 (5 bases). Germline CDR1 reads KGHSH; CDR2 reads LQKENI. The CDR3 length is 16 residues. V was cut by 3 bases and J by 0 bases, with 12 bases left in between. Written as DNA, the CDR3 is TGTGCCAGCTCACCCCCACAGGAGAAAGCCAAAAACATTCAGTACTTC. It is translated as CASSPPQEKAKNIQYF.

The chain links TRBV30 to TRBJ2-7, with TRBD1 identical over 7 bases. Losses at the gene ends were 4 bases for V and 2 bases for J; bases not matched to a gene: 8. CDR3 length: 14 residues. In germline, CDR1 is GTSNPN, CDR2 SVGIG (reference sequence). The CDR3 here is CAWKMWDSTYEQYF. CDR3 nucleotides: TGTGCCTGGAAAATGTGGGACAGCACCTACGAGCAGTACTTC.

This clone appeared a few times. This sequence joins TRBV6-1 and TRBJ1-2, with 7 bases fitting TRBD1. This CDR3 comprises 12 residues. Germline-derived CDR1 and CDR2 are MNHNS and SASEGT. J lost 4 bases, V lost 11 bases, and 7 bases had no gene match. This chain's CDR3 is CAGEGGGYGYTF. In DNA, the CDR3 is TGTGCCGGAGAAGGGGGCGGCTATGGCTACACCTTC.

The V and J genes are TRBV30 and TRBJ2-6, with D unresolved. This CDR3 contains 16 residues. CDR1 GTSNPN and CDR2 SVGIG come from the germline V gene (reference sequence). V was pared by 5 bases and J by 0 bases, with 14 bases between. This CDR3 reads CAWEHRRSSGANVLTF. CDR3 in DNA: TGTGCCTGGGAACATCGGAGAAGCTCTGGGGCCAACGTCCTGACTTTC.

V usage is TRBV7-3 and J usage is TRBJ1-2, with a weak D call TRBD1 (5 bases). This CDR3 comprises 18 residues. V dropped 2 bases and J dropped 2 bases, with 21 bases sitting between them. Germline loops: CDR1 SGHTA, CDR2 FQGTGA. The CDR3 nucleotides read TGTGCCAGCAGCTTAGCGACCTTGGGGCTACGACCCAACTATGGCTACACCTTC. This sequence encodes CASSLATLGLRPNYGYTF.